The T cell receptor (beta chain) described here comes from a study of neurological immune-mediated disorders. The CDR3 has 13 residues. In regard to this clonotype: One end of the junction is discordant with germline, which a read error may explain.

TCRdb processed the 5' RACE reads anew with MiXCR; each CDR3 protein has one entry. The table includes 35,000 to 40,000 distinct CDR3 sequences, around 10% detected once. The clonotype comes from a woman between 25 and 40 years old with HTLV-1-associated myelopathy (HAM/TSP). Source material: CD4+ T cells from blood. This chain connects TRBV12-3 or TRBV12-4 to TRBJ2-4, with D possibly TRBD2 on 5 matching bases. CDR3: CVSGRGSGNIQYF. CDR3 nucleotides: TGTGTCAGCGGTCGGGGAAGTGGGAACATTCAGTACTTC.